These 32 T cell receptor beta chains were sequenced from one sample in a study of beta chain features in type 1 diabetes. Sequencing targeted expressed TCRB transcripts, as all isolated RNA had been reverse transcribed. The method was immunoSEQ multiplex PCR; TCRdb's version includes in-frame clones alone and lacks a portion of them. This sample has some 290,000 clones, with around an eighth found just once. Their target antigens are unknown. Whole-study results and caveats: Researchers report that Type 1 diabetes patients had moderately but significantly shorter TCRB CDR3s across all four CD4+ subsets.

The material sequenced was naive CD4+ T cells from blood. All receptors derive from a young man with type 1 diabetes.

The chain has TRBV7-2 and TRBJ1-1; D gene unclear. Germline lookup yields CDR1 SGHTA and CDR2 FQGNSA. Trimming pared 2 bases from V and 5 bases from J, leaving 6 bases between. There are 12 residues in the CDR3. The CDR3 DNA follows: TGTGCCAGCAGCTTATTCGTAACTGAAGCTTTCTTT. Residues: CASSLFVTEAFF.

The sample holds a few counts of this clone. This chain connects TRBV5-4 to TRBJ2-3; 9 bases match TRBD1. Germline-derived CDR1 and CDR2 are SGHNT and YYREEE (reference sequence). The CDR3 sequence is 16 residues long. V dropped 4 bases and J dropped 4; count of bases not matched to a gene: 10. The CDR3 here is CASSPERQGGPDTQYF. As DNA, the CDR3 is TGTGCCAGCAGCCCGGAACGACAGGGGGGCCCAGATACGCAGTATTTT. The whole variable domain, filled in from reference TRBV5-4 and TRBJ2-3, reads ETGVTQSPTHLIKTRGQQVTLRCSSQSGHNTVSWYQQALGQGPQFIFQYYREEENGRGNFPPRFSGLQFPNYSSELNVNALELDDSALYLCASSPERQGGPDTQYFGPGTRLTVL.

This chain uses TRBV7-9 with TRBJ2-4; perhaps TRBD2 as D (6 bases). V lost 1 base to trimming and J lost 1 base, with 14 bases between them. CDR3 length equals 17 residues. The germline gives CDR1 SEHNR, CDR2 FQNEAQ (reference sequence). CDR3 DNA: TGTGCCAGCAGCTTAGGGGGAGGAGCGGCCGCCAAAAACATTCAGTACTTC. Translated: CASSLGGGAAAKNIQYF.

The V gene is TRBV27, the J gene TRBJ2-3; D gene unclear. V was pared by 7 bases and J by 3 bases, with 14 bases between. CDR1 MNHEY and CDR2 SMNVEV come from the germline V gene (reference sequence). The CDR3 is 14 amino acids. The CDR3 loop reads CASIERWPTDTQYF. DNA for the CDR3: TGTGCCAGCATCGAGAGGTGGCCAACAGATACGCAGTATTTT.

This clone was observed a few times. The gene calls are TRBV5-4 and TRBJ2-7, with 9 nucleotides matching TRBD2. Germline V gives CDR1 SGHNT, CDR2 YYREEE (reference sequence). Trimming removed 5 bases from V and 2 bases from J; junction bases left unmatched: 5. The CDR3 length is 14 residues. The CDR3, as DNA: TGTGCCAGCAGTCCTAGCGGGACCGCCTACGAGCAGTACTTC. Translated, it gives CASSPSGTAYEQYF.

This clone was detected only a few times. As DNA, the CDR3 is TGCGCCAGCAGCTTGGCGACAGGGAACACCGGGGAGCTGTTTTTT. Translation: CASSLATGNTGELFF. This chain joins TRBV5-1 and TRBJ2-2; possible D gene TRBD1, 6 bases. The V gene's germline CDR1 is SGHRS and CDR2 YFSETQ. The CDR3 totals 15 residues. Trimming removed 0 bases from V and 1 base from J, with 7 bases in between.

The V and J genes are TRBV30 and TRBJ2-1, with D tentatively TRBD2 (5 bases). Germline assignment: CDR1 GTSNPN and CDR2 SVGIG (reference sequence). This CDR3 is 14 amino acids long. Trimming shortened V by 5 bases and J by 5 bases, and 16 bases separated the two germline ends. The CDR3 sequence is CAWARGRTDNEQFF. The CDR3 DNA follows: TGTGCCTGGGCCCGCGGGCGGACCGACAATGAGCAGTTCTTC.

This clone was seen more than once but under ten times. V and J are TRBV5-1 and TRBJ2-1; 7 bases fit TRBD1. V trimming: 2 bases; J trimming: 9 bases; junction bases outside the gene matches: 5. This CDR3 region has 13 residues. Germline V gene sequence: CDR1 SGHRS, CDR2 YFSETQ. The CDR3 spells CASSFKGAGEQFF. CDR3 nucleotide sequence: TGCGCCAGCAGCTTTAAGGGGGCGGGTGAGCAGTTCTTC.

This clone has a handful of counts. In nucleotides, the CDR3 is TGTGCCAGCAGCTTAGGGAGACTCACGGGGGAGACCCAGTACTTC. It yields the protein CASSLGRLTGETQYF. The genes are TRBV7-9 and TRBJ2-5; TRBD2 is a possible D gene (5 bases). This CDR3 is 15 amino acids long. Germline V gene data show CDR1 as SEHNR and CDR2 as FQNEAQ (reference sequence). Trimming pared 1 base from V and 5 bases from J, leaving 14 bases between.

The rearrangement joins TRBV9 to TRBJ2-1; D is uncertain. The CDR3 has 13 amino acids. Trimming removed 0 bases from V and 9 bases from J, with 10 bases in between. CDR1 and CDR2 (germline): SGDLS, YYNGEE. The CDR3 sequence: CASSVDSSGEQFF. The CDR3 nucleotides are TGTGCCAGCAGCGTAGATTCGTCGGGTGAGCAGTTCTTC.

A remark on this clone: Within the sample, other DNA sequences also encode this same CDR3. The CDR3 region is CASSQDRDRVAGEQFF. The DNA of the CDR3 is TGTGCCAGCAGCCAAGATCGGGACAGGGTAGCCGGTGAGCAGTTCTTC. V usage is TRBV4-2 and J usage is TRBJ2-1; TRBD1 matches at 9 bases. The CDR3 covers 16 residues. V trimming: 0 bases; J trimming: 9 bases; junction bases outside the gene matches: 9. Germline V lookup: CDR1 LGHNA, CDR2 YNFKEQ.

The chain employs TRBV6-5 and TRBJ1-2; TRBD1 agrees at 7 bases. Germline V gene sequence: CDR1 MNHEY, CDR2 SVGAGI. There are 15 residues in the CDR3. V was pared by 0 bases and J by 5 bases, with 6 bases of the junction left unmatched. CDR3 nucleotides: TGTGCCAGCAGTTACTCCCCGGGACAGAGATATGGCTACACCTTC. Translating it yields CASSYSPGQRYGYTF.

The chain uses TRBV5-1 and TRBJ2-7; the D is unclear. The V gene lost 4 bases and the J gene lost 7 bases, with 21 bases spanning the gap. The CDR3 sequence is 15 residues long. Germline CDR1 reads SGHRS; CDR2 reads YFSETQ. CDR3 DNA sequence: TGCGCCAGCAGCCTTACGGCCGGCACCTACGGGGAGCAGTACTTC. Its protein product is CASSLTAGTYGEQYF.

This clone was counted only a few times. The chain couples TRBV19 to TRBJ2-1; 7 nucleotides align to TRBD1. J was trimmed by 3 bases and V by 8 bases; bases with no gene match: 7. The length of the CDR3 is 14 residues. The germline CDR1 and CDR2 sequences are LNHDA and SQIVND (reference sequence). For the CDR3, the DNA is TGTGCCAGTTCCCCCCGACAGGGCTACAATGAGCAGTTCTTC. It specifies CASSPRQGYNEQFF.

This clone turned up a few times. This chain uses TRBV6-6 with TRBJ2-1, with 10 positions matching TRBD2. The CDR3 spans 14 residues. With V trimmed by 2 bases and J by 9 bases, 4 bases remained unmatched. Germline V gives CDR1 MNHNY, CDR2 SVGAGI (reference sequence). CDR3 nucleotide sequence: TGTGCCAGCAGTTACCTAGCGGGAGATACTGAGCAGTTCTTC. Amino acids: CASSYLAGDTEQFF.

This clone was observed a few times. This chain joins TRBV4-2 and TRBJ2-7; D is possibly TRBD1 (5 bases). Trimming took off 3 bases at V and 2 bases at J, with 20 bases between the two ends. Germline V gene data show CDR1 as LGHNA and CDR2 as YNFKEQ. CDR3 length equals 17 residues. DNA for the CDR3: TGTGCCAGCAGCCAGGCCGGGCCAGGGCAGGGAACCTACGAGCAGTACTTC. Translating it yields CASSQAGPGQGTYEQYF.

The table lists this clone with a few counts. J is TRBJ2-3 and V is TRBV9; a possible D gene is TRBD2 (5 bases). The CDR3 covers 17 residues. The ends were cut back, 4 bases at V and 1 base at J, with 19 bases in the middle. Germline CDR1 is SGDLS and CDR2 is YYNGEE. The CDR3 loop reads CASSNPLLALRTDTQYF. For the CDR3, the DNA is TGTGCCAGCAGCAACCCCCTCCTAGCTCTTCGCACAGATACGCAGTATTTT.

This chain uses TRBV4-3 with TRBJ1-1; D not resolved. This CDR3 region has 16 residues. Germline V gives CDR1 LGHNA, CDR2 YSLEER. Trimming stripped 2 bases from V and 2 bases from J, with 15 bases between. The DNA of the CDR3 is TGCGCCAGCAGCCAAAGATTTTCAGGAGGAAACACTGAAGCTTTCTTT. Translated: CASSQRFSGGNTEAFF.

This clone showed up just a few times. This chain joins TRBV9 and TRBJ2-1; D might be TRBD2 (6 bases). The germline V and J ends were trimmed by 6 bases and 8 bases, with 24 bases remaining between them. The CDR3 is 16 amino acids. Per the germline V gene, CDR1 is SGDLS and CDR2 is YYNGEE. For the CDR3, the DNA is TGTGCCAGCACCCGGGGCGGAGGGCCCGGAGGCGATGAGCAGTTCTTC. Protein: CASTRGGGPGGDEQFF. The entire variable domain, with the rest obtained from reference TRBV9 and TRBJ2-1, is as follows: DSGVTQTPKHLITATGQRVTLRCSPRSGDLSVYWYQQSLDQGLQFLIQYYNGEERAKGNILERFSAQQFPDLHSELNLSSLELGDSALYFCASTRGGGPGGDEQFFGPGTRLTVL.

The chain joins TRBV5-4 to TRBJ2-6; D remains ambiguous. CDR1 is SGHNT, CDR2 YYREEE, per germline (reference sequence). CDR3 length: 13 residues. V was shortened by 5 bases and J by 8 bases, with 11 bases between the two germline ends. CDR3 bases: TGTGCCAGCAGTTATAGCTACTCCAACGTCCTGACTTTC. It codes for CASSYSYSNVLTF. The full variable domain, with the rest looked up from reference TRBV5-4 and TRBJ2-6, is ETGVTQSPTHLIKTRGQQVTLRCSSQSGHNTVSWYQQALGQGPQFIFQYYREEENGRGNFPPRFSGLQFPNYSSELNVNALELDDSALYLCASSYSYSNVLTFGAGSRLTVL.

This clone was picked up a small number of times. This chain joins TRBV19 and TRBJ2-1; a possible D gene is TRBD1 (5 bases). The germline gives CDR1 LNHDA, CDR2 SQIVND (reference sequence). The CDR3 sequence is 13 residues long. The V end lost 8 bases, the J end lost 5 bases, and 13 bases lay between the germline ends. Here the CDR3 DNA reads TGTGCCAGTGAAGGGGCTTCTCACAATGAGCAGTTCTTC. As protein: CASEGASHNEQFF.

This clone was seen a few times. This sequence joins TRBV28 and TRBJ2-1, with 9 bases matching TRBD2. The V and J ends lost 5 bases and 2 bases, in that order; junction bases with no gene match: 4. The CDR3 spans 15 residues. Germline V gene data show CDR1 as MDHEN and CDR2 as SYDVKM. CDR3 DNA sequence: TGTGCCAGCAGTAGCGGGAGGCTCACCTACAATGAGCAGTTCTTC. Its translation is CASSSGRLTYNEQFF.

Concerning this clone itself: The missing conserved phenylalanine or tryptophan at the end of this CDR3 makes a read error likely. The V and J genes are TRBV5-1 and TRBJ2-7; 9 bases fit TRBD1. This CDR3 is 14 amino acids long. V dropped 3 bases and J dropped 2; count of bases not matched to a gene: 3. From germline, CDR1 is SGHRS and CDR2 YFSETQ. This CDR3 reads CASSSGQGTYEQYS. CDR3 in DNA: TGCGCCAGCAGCTCGGGACAGGGTACCTACGAGCAGTACTCC.

In its sample, this clone was seen a few times. The V gene is TRBV6-1, the J gene TRBJ2-3, with 7 bases identical to TRBD1. With V trimmed by 10 bases and J by 5 bases, 9 bases remained unmatched. CDR3 length: 13 residues. CDR1 and CDR2 (germline): MNHNS, SASEGT. The CDR3 region has the DNA TGTGCCATCGACAGGGATGGTGGAGATACGCAGTATTTT. This translates into CAIDRDGGDTQYF.

This clone was picked up a small number of times. V is TRBV30 and J is TRBJ2-7, with 11 bases identical to TRBD2. This CDR3 has 14 amino acids. Germline values: CDR1 GTSNPN, CDR2 SVGIG (reference sequence). V was clipped by 5 bases and J by 7 bases; unmatched bases: 10. CDR3 sequence reads: CAWGIAGGPEEQYF. The DNA of the CDR3 is TGTGCCTGGGGTATAGCGGGAGGGCCGGAAGAGCAGTACTTC.

This clone appeared a few times. The CDR3 sequence is CASSLQGPGGIGTDTEAFF. DNA of the CDR3: TGTGCCAGCAGCCTCCAAGGGCCAGGGGGTATCGGTACGGACACTGAAGCTTTCTTT. The genes are TRBV4-2 and TRBJ1-1, with TRBD1 matching 7 bases. The ends lost 4 bases at V and 3 bases at J; junction bases unmatched: 20. This CDR3 comprises 19 residues. Germline V gene sequence: CDR1 LGHNA, CDR2 YNFKEQ.

This clone came up a few times. The chain links TRBV2 to TRBJ2-3; no reliable D call. Germline V gene data show CDR1 as SNHLY and CDR2 as FYNNEI. The V end lost 3 bases, the J end lost 2 bases, and 9 bases lay between the germline ends. The CDR3 is 14 amino acids. CDR3 coding DNA: TGTGCCAGCAGTGAGACACAATACACAGATACGCAGTATTTT. Amino acids: CASSETQYTDTQYF.

On this clone itself: Other DNA sequences within the sample encode an identical CDR3. The chain uses TRBV5-1 and TRBJ2-3; TRBD2 matches at 11 bases. The germline CDR1 and CDR2 sequences are SGHRS and YFSETQ. The CDR3 extends over 16 amino acids. With V trimmed by 4 bases and J by 0 bases, 4 bases remained unmatched. CDR3 loop: CASSPGLAASTDTQYF. The CDR3 nucleotides are TGCGCCAGCAGCCCGGGACTAGCGGCAAGCACAGATACGCAGTATTTT.

This clone occurred a few times. This chain links TRBV29-1 with TRBJ2-1, with 11 bases lining up with TRBD2. The germline CDR1 and CDR2 sequences are SQVTM and ANQGSEA. This CDR3 has 16 residues. V was pared by 4 bases and J by 4 bases, with 9 bases of the junction left unmatched. CDR3 amino acids: CSVVPASGGNYNEQFF. The CDR3 nucleotides are TGCAGCGTTGTGCCAGCTAGCGGGGGGAATTACAATGAGCAGTTCTTC.

This clone has only a few counts. V and J are TRBV7-2 and TRBJ2-7; 7 positions match TRBD2. Germline V lookup: CDR1 SGHTA, CDR2 FQGNSA. This CDR3 has 14 residues. V lost 3 bases and J lost 3; bases outside the gene matches: 5. The CDR3 spells CASSFPGGSYEQYF. In DNA, the CDR3 is TGTGCCAGCAGCTTTCCGGGGGGAAGCTACGAGCAGTACTTC.

This rearrangement joins TRBV9 to TRBJ2-7; 7 nucleotides align to TRBD2. CDR3 length: 15 residues. The J segment lost 0 bases and the V segment lost 3 bases, leaving 6 bases of the junction unmatched. Germline CDR1 reads SGDLS; CDR2 reads YYNGEE. The CDR3 is CASSAYGTNSYEQYF. The CDR3 DNA is TGTGCCAGCAGCGCTTATGGGACTAACTCCTACGAGCAGTACTTC.

To note about this clone: At the DNA level, this CDR3 is encoded by other sequences in the same sample as well. V and J are TRBV7-9 and TRBJ2-1; no definite D call. Germline CDR1 reads SEHNR; CDR2 reads FQNEAQ (reference sequence). V lost 5 bases, J lost 6 bases, and 5 bases lay in between. This CDR3 has 11 residues. The CDR3 DNA sequence: TGTGCCAGCAGCCCGTTCAATGAGCAGTTCTTC. It translates to CASSPFNEQFF.